This TCR beta chain came from a study of blood T cell repertoires in COVID-19. Study-level information: The United States, Italy and Spain provided the acute and convalescent COVID-19 samples. PBMCs, B-cell-depleted T cells, or T cells were the source of the cDNA or gDNA that made up the material.

Source study methods: Estimates of nucleated cell counts were drawn from the amplification of reference gene primers. Some clones are missing from TCRdb's copy, which holds only in-frame ones; the method was immunoSEQ multiplex PCR. From that table come the V and J calls and clone size; the DNA was used to work out D and trimming. The table lists some 120,000 clones, more than 70% of them singletons. Germline trimming cut 3 bases from V and 6 bases from J; bases unmatched to any gene: 7. The V gene's germline CDR1 is SGHRS and CDR2 YFSETQ. This CDR3 is 14 amino acids long. The sequenced sample consisted of peripheral blood. The chain couples TRBV5-1 to TRBJ2-7; 9 bases fit TRBD1. The receptor's source is a human donor in a cohort sampled during active COVID-19. CDR3 nucleotides: TGCGCCAGCAGCTCCGGACAGGGGAAAGGCGAGCAGTACTTC. It yields the protein CASSSGQGKGEQYF.